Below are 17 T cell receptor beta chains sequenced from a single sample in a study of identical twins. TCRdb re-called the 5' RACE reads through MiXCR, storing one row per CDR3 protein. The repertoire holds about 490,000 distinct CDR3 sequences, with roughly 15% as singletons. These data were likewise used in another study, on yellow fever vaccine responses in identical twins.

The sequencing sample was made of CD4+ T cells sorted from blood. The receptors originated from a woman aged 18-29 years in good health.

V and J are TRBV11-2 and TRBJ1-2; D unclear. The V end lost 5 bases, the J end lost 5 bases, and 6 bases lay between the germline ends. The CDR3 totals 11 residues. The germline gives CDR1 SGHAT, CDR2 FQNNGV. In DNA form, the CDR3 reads TGTGCCAGCAGCCAACCTTATGGCTACACCTTC. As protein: CASSQPYGYTF.

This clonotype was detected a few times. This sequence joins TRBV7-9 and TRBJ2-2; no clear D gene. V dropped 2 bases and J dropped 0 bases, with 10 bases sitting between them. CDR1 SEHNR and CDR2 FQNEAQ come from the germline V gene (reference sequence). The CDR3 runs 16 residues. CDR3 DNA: TGTGCCAGCAGCTTATTACCTTCCACGAACACCGGGGAGCTGTTTTTT. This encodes CASSLLPSTNTGELFF.

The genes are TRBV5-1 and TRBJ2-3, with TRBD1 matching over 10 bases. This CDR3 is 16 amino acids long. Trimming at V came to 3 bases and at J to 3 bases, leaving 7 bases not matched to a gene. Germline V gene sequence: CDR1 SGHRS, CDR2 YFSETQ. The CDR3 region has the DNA TGCGCCAGCAGCTCGGTGGGACAGGGGTTGACAGATACGCAGTATTTT. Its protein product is CASSSVGQGLTDTQYF.

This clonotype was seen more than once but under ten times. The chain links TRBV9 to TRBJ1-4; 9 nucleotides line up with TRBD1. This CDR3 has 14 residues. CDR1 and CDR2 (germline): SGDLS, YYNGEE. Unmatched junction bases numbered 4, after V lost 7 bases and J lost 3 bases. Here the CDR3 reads CASGRTGANEKLFF. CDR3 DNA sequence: TGTGCCAGCGGGAGGACAGGGGCTAATGAAAAACTGTTTTTT.

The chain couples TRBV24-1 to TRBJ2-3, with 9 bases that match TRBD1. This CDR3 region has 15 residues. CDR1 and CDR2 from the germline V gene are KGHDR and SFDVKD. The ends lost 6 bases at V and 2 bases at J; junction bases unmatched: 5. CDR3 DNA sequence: TGTGCCACCAGTACCGGACAGGGGAACACAGATACGCAGTATTTT. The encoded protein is CATSTGQGNTDTQYF.

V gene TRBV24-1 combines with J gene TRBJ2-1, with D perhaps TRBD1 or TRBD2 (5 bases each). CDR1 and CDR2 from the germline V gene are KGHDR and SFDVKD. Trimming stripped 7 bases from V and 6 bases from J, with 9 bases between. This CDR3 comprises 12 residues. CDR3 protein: CATRGPLNEQFF. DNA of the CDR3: TGTGCCACCAGGGGACCCCTCAATGAGCAGTTCTTC.

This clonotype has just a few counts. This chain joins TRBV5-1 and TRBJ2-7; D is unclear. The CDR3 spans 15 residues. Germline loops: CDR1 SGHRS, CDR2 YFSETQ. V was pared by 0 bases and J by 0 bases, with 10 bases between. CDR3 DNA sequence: TGCGCCAGCAGCTTGGCGGGCGCCCTCTCCTACGAGCAGTACTTC. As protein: CASSLAGALSYEQYF.

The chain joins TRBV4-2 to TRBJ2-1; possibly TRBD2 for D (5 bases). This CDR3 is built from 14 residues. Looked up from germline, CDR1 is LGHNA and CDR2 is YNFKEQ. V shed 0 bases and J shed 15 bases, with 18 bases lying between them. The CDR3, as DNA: TGTGCCAGCAGCCAAGAAAAGTCTGGGAGCGGTCGGTTCTTC. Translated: CASSQEKSGSGRFF.

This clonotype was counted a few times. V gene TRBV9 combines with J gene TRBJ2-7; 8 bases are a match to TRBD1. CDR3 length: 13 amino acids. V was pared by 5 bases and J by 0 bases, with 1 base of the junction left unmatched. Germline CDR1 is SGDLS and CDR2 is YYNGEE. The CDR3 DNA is TGTGCCAGCAGGGACAGGGTCTCCTACGAGCAGTACTTC. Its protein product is CASRDRVSYEQYF.

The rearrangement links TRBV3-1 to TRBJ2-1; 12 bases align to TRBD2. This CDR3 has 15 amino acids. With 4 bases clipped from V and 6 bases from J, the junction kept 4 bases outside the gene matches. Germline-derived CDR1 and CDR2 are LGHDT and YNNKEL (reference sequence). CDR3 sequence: CASSPSGLAGNEQFF. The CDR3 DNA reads TGTGCCAGCAGCCCGTCGGGACTAGCGGGCAATGAGCAGTTCTTC.

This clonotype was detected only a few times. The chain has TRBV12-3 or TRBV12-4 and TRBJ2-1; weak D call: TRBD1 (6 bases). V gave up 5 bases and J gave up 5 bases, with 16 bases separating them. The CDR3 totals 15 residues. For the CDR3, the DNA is TGTGCCAGCAGTGAACACCCCAGGGGAGACAATGAGCAGTTCTTC. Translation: CASSEHPRGDNEQFF.

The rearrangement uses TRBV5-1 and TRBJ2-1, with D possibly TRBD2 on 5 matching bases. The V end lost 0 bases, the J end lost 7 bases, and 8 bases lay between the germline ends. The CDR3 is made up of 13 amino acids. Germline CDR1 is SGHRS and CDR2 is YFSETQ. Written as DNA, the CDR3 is TGCGCCAGCAGCTTGGTGTCGGGGAATGAGCAGTTCTTC. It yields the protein CASSLVSGNEQFF. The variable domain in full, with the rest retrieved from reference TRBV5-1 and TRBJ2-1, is KAGVTQTPRYLIKTRGQQVTLSCSPISGHRSVSWYQQTPGQGLQFLFEYFSETQRNKGNFPGRFSGRQFSNSRSEMNVSTLELGDSALYLCASSLVSGNEQFFGPGTRLTVL.

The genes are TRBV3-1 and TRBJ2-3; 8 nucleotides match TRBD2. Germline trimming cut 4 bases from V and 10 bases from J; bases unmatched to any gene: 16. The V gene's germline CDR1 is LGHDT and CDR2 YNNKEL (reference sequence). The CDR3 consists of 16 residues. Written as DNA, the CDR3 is TGTGCCAGCAGCCGAACTCCCGATAATAGCGGGGAGTCGCAGTATTTT. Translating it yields CASSRTPDNSGESQYF.

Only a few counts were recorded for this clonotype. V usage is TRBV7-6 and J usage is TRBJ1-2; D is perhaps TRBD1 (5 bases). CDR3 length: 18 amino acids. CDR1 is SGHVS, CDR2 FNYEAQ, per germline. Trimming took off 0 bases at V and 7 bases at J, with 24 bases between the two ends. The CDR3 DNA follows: TGTGCCAGCAGCTTAGCGAGTCGATCGGGGGGTCTCTTAGGTGGCTACACCTTC. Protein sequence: CASSLASRSGGLLGGYTF.

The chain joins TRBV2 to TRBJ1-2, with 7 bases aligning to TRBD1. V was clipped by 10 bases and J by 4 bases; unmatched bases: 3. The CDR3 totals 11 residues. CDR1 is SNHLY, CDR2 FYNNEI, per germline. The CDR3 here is CATGQIYGYTF. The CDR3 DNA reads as TGTGCCACGGGACAGATCTATGGCTACACCTTC. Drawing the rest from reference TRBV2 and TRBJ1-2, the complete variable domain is EPEVTQTPSHQVTQMGQEVILRCVPISNHLYFYWYRQILGQKVEFLVSFYNNEISEKSEIFDDQFSVERPDGSNFTLKIRSTKLEDSAMYFCATGQIYGYTFGSGTRLTVV.

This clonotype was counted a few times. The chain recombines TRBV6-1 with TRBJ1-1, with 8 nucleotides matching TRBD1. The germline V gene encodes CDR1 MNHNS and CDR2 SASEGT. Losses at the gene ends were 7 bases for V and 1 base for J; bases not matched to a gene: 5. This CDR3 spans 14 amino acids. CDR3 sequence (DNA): TGTGCCAGCACCCCCACAGGGGGGAACACTGAAGCTTTCTTT. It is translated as CASTPTGGNTEAFF.

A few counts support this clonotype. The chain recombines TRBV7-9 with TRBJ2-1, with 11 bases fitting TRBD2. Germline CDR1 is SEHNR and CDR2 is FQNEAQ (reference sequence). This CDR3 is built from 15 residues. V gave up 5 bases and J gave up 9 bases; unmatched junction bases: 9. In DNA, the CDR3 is TGTGCCAGCAGCCCCGTTGGTAGCGGGAGGGCTGAGCAGTTCTTC. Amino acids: CASSPVGSGRAEQFF.